The 13 T cell receptor beta chains listed next were all sequenced from one sample in a study of cytotoxic CD8 clonotypes in ibrutinib-treated CLL. Sequencing used immunoSEQ multiplex PCR; TCRdb keeps in-frame clones, though not all of them. The sample yields 40,000 to 60,000 clones, roughly 50% seen once. The source was PBMCs, collected after 12 months of ibrutinib treatment. These receptors were taken from a human donor with chronic lymphocytic leukemia.

The chain employs TRBV5-1 and TRBJ1-4, with 8 positions matching TRBD1. Germline V gene sequence: CDR1 SGHRS, CDR2 YFSETQ. The CDR3 is made up of 14 amino acids. The V and J ends lost 2 bases and 8 bases, in that order; junction bases with no gene match: 5. The CDR3 DNA reads as TGCGCCAGCAGCTTTGGACAGGGTTGGGAAAAACTGTTTTTT. It yields the protein CASSFGQGWEKLFF. Full variable domain (missing parts from reference TRBV5-1 and TRBJ1-4): KAGVTQTPRYLIKTRGQQVTLSCSPISGHRSVSWYQQTPGQGLQFLFEYFSETQRNKGNFPGRFSGRQFSNSRSEMNVSTLELGDSALYLCASSFGQGWEKLFFGSGTQLSVL.

This clone was detected only a few times. The rearrangement links TRBV19 to TRBJ1-5; TRBD1 aligns across 8 bases. Germline CDR1 LNHDA, CDR2 SQIVND (reference sequence). Trimming cost V 3 bases and J 5 bases; bases outside gene matches: 3. The CDR3 spans 14 residues. CDR3: CASSISGGYQPQHF. The CDR3 bases are TGTGCCAGTAGTATTTCAGGGGGCTATCAGCCCCAGCATTTT. Looking up the rest from reference TRBV19 and TRBJ1-5 gives the full variable domain: DGGITQSPKYLFRKEGQNVTLSCEQNLNHDAMYWYRQDPGQGLRLIYYSQIVNDFQKGDIAEGYSVSREKKESFPLTVTSAQKNPTAFYLCASSISGGYQPQHFGDGTRLSIL.

The chain uses TRBV23-1 and TRBJ1-5, with D possibly TRBD1 on 5 matching bases. TRBV23-1 is marked as an open reading frame, function uncertain. The V end was cut by 0 bases, the J end by 8 bases, with 11 bases between. The CDR3 covers 14 residues. The CDR3 protein is CASSQSRDVEPQHF. In DNA form, the CDR3 reads TGCGCCAGCAGTCAATCCAGGGACGTTGAGCCCCAGCATTTT.

The V and J genes are TRBV18 and TRBJ2-5; 8 nucleotides line up with TRBD2. The CDR3 runs to 16 residues. Trimming at V came to 3 bases and at J to 3 bases, leaving 9 bases not matched to a gene. The germline V gene encodes CDR1 KGHSH and CDR2 LQKENI. The CDR3 sequence: CASSPNQSGRKETQYF. CDR3 sequence (DNA): TGTGCCAGCTCACCTAATCAAAGCGGGAGAAAAGAGACCCAGTACTTC.

The rearrangement links TRBV27 to TRBJ2-3; 7 bases agree with TRBD2. The J segment lost 0 bases and the V segment lost 10 bases, leaving 7 bases of the junction unmatched. CDR3 length equals 14 residues. CDR1 and CDR2 from the germline V gene are MNHEY and SMNVEV (reference sequence). Here the CDR3 DNA reads TGTGCCACCTCACTAGCGTATAGCACAGATACGCAGTATTTT. Translating gives CATSLAYSTDTQYF.

V is TRBV18 and J is TRBJ2-5, with D perhaps assigned TRBD1 or TRBD2 (5 bases each). The CDR3 has 14 amino acids. Trimming pared 3 bases from V and 4 bases from J, leaving 12 bases between. Germline V CDR1 and CDR2: KGHSH, LQKENI. The CDR3 region is CASSPTTGGETQYF. The CDR3 bases are TGTGCCAGCTCACCCACCACTGGGGGAGAGACCCAGTACTTC. Full variable domain (missing parts from reference TRBV18 and TRBJ2-5): NAGVMQNPRHLVRRRGQEARLRCSPMKGHSHVYWYRQLPEEGLKFMVYLQKENIIDESGMPKERFSAEFPKEGPSILRIQQVVRGDSAAYFCASSPTTGGETQYFGPGTRLLVL.

This clone was recorded a few times. CDR3 DNA: TGTGCCAGCAGCGTAGAGGTCCATGGTGATACGCAGTATTTT. It specifies CASSVEVHGDTQYF. The V and J genes are TRBV9 and TRBJ2-3, with D unresolved. Germline V CDR1 and CDR2: SGDLS, YYNGEE. The V end was cut by 0 bases, the J end by 6 bases, with 11 bases between. CDR3 length: 14 amino acids.

Only one count was recorded for this clone. The chain uses TRBV6-4 and TRBJ1-5; maybe TRBD1 (5 bases). The CDR3 contains 16 residues. V shed 4 bases and J shed 4 bases, with 17 bases lying between them. The germline V gene encodes CDR1 MRHNA and CDR2 SNTAGT. The CDR3 spells CASSGPGGKRNQPQHF. CDR3 bases: TGTGCCAGCAGTGGCCCCGGGGGGAAGAGAAATCAGCCCCAGCATTTT.

This clone showed up just a few times. CDR3 region: CASSAGQGTDTQYF. For the CDR3, the DNA is TGTGCCAGCAGCGCGGGACAGGGCACAGATACGCAGTATTTT. V is TRBV9 and J is TRBJ2-3, with 8 bases fitting TRBD1. V was pared by 3 bases and J by 1 base, with 1 base of the junction left unmatched. This CDR3 contains 14 residues. Germline V lookup: CDR1 SGDLS, CDR2 YYNGEE.

This chain links TRBV4-1 with TRBJ2-7; 8 bases line up with TRBD2. CDR1 and CDR2 from the germline V gene are MGHRA and YSYEKL. The CDR3 extends over 15 amino acids. With V trimmed by 4 bases and J by 3 bases, 8 bases remained unmatched. The chain's CDR3 is CASSLEREPHYEQYF. As DNA, the CDR3 is TGCGCCAGCAGCCTTGAGCGGGAGCCACACTACGAGCAGTACTTC.

The chain recombines TRBV7-2 with TRBJ1-3; D not certain. The CDR3 is 16 amino acids. Trimming removed 4 bases from V and 0 bases from J, with 13 bases in between. CDR1 is SGHTA, CDR2 FQGNSA, per germline. CDR3 DNA sequence: TGTGCCAGCAGCTCCACTCCAATACGCTCTGGAAACACCATATATTTT. Translating it yields CASSSTPIRSGNTIYF.

This clone was seen more than once but under ten times. The junction departs from germline at one end; a sequencing error may be responsible. The genes are TRBV7-7 and TRBJ2-1; D not resolved. CDR1 SSHAT and CDR2 FNYEAQ come from the germline V gene (reference sequence). This CDR3 is 14 amino acids long. CDR3 sequence (DNA): TGTGCTAGCAGCTCGGGTCATGGCTCCAATGAGCAGTTCTTC. Residues: CASSSGHGSNEQFF.

This clone was observed a few times. V gene TRBV23-1 combines with J gene TRBJ2-7, with TRBD1 matching 8 bases. TRBV23-1 is placed among ORFs of uncertain function. There are 17 residues in the CDR3. V shed 3 bases and J 2 bases; nucleotides not matched to a gene: 12. The CDR3 here is CASSQVLGQGETYEQYF. CDR3 nucleotide sequence: TGCGCCAGCAGTCAGGTCCTAGGACAGGGAGAAACCTACGAGCAGTACTTC.